Only a few counts were recorded for the clone carrying this T cell receptor (beta chain). The antigen remains undetermined. As to time point: newly diagnosed GD, antithyroid drugs for less than 3 months. Researchers made the TCR library from RNA that was extracted from PBMCs. In each case, Graves' disease was diagnosed per American Thyroid Association guidelines. An endocrinology unit in Xi'an, China, supplied the patients. The source of the sample is a study of regulatory T cells in long-lasting Graves disease. General study results and limits: Persistent disease was characterized by preferential usage of TRBV28, TRBJ1-2 and TRBJ2-5.

Germline-derived CDR1 and CDR2 are LNHDA and SQIVND (reference sequence). V shed 5 bases and J shed 4 bases, with 14 bases lying between them. This CDR3 has 14 residues. With iRepertoire HTBI primers and Arm-PCR of CDR3 regions, TCR beta libraries were built. One entry per CDR3 protein, called by TCRdb with MiXCR from the multiplex PCR reads. The table shows hundreds of thousands of distinct CDR3 sequences, with about 16% occurring only once. These same records also appear under a second study, on T cells in Graves' hyperthyroidism and ophthalmopathy. From that second work: First-round RT-PCR with HTBI primers amplified the TCR CDR3 region.

Sequencing used peripheral blood mononuclear cells (PBMCs), obtained at new diagnosis, from a patient treated with antithyroid drugs. V is TRBV19 and J is TRBJ2-5; D may match TRBD1 or TRBD2 (5 bases each). This clonotype was sampled from a woman in her forties or fifties with Graves disease. The CDR3 spells CASSHLGDSETQYF. The CDR3 DNA reads as TGTGCCAGTAGTCACTTGGGGGATTCAGAGACCCAGTACTTC.